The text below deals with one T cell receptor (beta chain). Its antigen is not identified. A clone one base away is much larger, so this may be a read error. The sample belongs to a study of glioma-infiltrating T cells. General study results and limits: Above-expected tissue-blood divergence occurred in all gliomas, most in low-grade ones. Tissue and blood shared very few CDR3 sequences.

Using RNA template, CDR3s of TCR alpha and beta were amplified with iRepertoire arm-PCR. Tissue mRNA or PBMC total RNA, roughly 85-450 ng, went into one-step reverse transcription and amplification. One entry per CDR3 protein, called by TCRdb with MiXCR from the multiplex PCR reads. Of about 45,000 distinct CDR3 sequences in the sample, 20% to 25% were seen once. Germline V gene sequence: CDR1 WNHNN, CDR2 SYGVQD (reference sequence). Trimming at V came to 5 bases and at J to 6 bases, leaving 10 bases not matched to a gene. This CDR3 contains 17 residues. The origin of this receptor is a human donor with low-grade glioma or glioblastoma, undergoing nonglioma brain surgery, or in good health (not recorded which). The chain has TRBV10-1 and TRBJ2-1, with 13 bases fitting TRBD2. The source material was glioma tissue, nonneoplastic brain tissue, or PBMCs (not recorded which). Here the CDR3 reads CASSQPRLAGGSNEQFF. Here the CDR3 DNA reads TGCGCCAGCAGTCAACCTAGACTAGCGGGGGGATCCAATGAGCAGTTCTTC.